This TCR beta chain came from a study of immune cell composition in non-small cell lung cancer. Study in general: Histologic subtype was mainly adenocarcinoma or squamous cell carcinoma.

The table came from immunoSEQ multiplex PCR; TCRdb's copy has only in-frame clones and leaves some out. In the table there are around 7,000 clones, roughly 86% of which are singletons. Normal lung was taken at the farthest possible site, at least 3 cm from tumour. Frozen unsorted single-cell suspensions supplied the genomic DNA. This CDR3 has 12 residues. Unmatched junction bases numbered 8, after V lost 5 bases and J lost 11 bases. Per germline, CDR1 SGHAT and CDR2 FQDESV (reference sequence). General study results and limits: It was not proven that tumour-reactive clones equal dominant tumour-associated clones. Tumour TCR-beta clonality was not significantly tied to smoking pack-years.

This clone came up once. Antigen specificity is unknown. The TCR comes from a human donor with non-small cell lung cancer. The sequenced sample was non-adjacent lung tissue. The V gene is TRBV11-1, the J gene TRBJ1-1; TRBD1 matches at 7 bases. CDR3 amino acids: CASSPPGQLAFF. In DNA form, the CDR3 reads TGTGCCAGCAGCCCCCCGGGACAGTTGGCTTTCTTT.